These 4 T cell receptor beta chains originate from one sample sequenced in a study of T-cell reconstitution after alpha-beta-depleted transplantation in children. Preparation of the TCRbeta library used unique molecular identifiers. Each CDR3 protein gets one entry after TCRdb re-called the PCR reads with MiXCR. The sample has approximately 800,000 distinct CDR3 sequences, approximately 15% seen once. Here the sequenced sample was PBMCs, mostly from graft donor cells, taken 360 days after TCRalphabeta/CD19-depleted stem cell transplant. The receptor source for this set is a male patient younger than 18 who had a stem cell transplant for acute lymphoblastic leukemia, so the T cells may come from the graft donor.

This clonotype appeared a few times. DNA of the CDR3: TGCGCCAGCAGCTTGTATAGCAATGAAGCTTTCTTT. Its translation: CASSLYSNEAFF. The gene calls are TRBV5-1 and TRBJ1-1; D uncertain. Germline V gives CDR1 SGHRS, CDR2 YFSETQ. Trimming shortened V by 1 base and J by 7 bases, and 8 bases separated the two germline ends. This CDR3 contains 12 residues.

This clonotype was picked up a small number of times. This chain joins TRBV20-1 and TRBJ2-5; 10 nucleotides agree with TRBD2. Per germline, CDR1 DFQATT and CDR2 SNEGSKA (reference sequence). The CDR3 is 15 amino acids. V was pared by 5 bases and J by 4 bases, with 10 bases of the junction left unmatched. This CDR3 reads CSAHRAGGGGETQYF. The CDR3 DNA follows: TGCAGTGCTCACCGAGCGGGAGGGGGGGGAGAGACCCAGTACTTC.

This clonotype was observed a handful of times. The rearrangement uses TRBV7-2 and TRBJ2-1; no reliable D call. Germline lookup yields CDR1 SGHTA and CDR2 FQGNSA. The CDR3 is made up of 16 amino acids. Trimming cost V 2 bases and J 0 bases, with 11 bases left between them. For the CDR3, the DNA is TGTGCCAGCAGCTTAAACGGGCCCACCTCCTACAATGAGCAGTTCTTC. This sequence encodes CASSLNGPTSYNEQFF.

This clonotype was counted between two and nine times. The chain links TRBV9 to TRBJ2-7, with 13 positions matching TRBD2. The CDR3 has 15 residues. The J segment lost 7 bases and the V segment lost 4 bases, leaving 8 bases of the junction unmatched. Germline CDR1 reads SGDLS; CDR2 reads YYNGEE. CDR3 in amino acids: CASSQGLAGRWEQYF. The DNA of the CDR3 is TGTGCCAGCAGCCAGGGACTAGCGGGAAGGTGGGAGCAGTACTTC.